This T cell receptor beta chain was captured by sequencing in a study of OX40 agonist ivuxolimab in advanced cancers. Study context: There were three patients with partial responses, one having hepatocellular carcinoma and two cutaneous melanoma.

Assay: immunoSEQ multiplex PCR; the TCRdb copy retains only in-frame clones and omits some. Of some 40,000 clones detected, around 90% appear once; the ten largest clones hold under 30%. Study-wide points: It was also the case that some nonresponders had low normalized T-cell clonal expansion.

Comment on this clone: Its antigen is still unknown.

V shed 9 bases and J 4 bases; nucleotides not matched to a gene: 8. Germline assignment: CDR1 SGDLS and CDR2 YYNGEE. CDR3 length: 14 residues. Samples of blood were obtained at baseline, on cycle 4 day 1, and on cycle 7 day 1. This TCR was sampled from an adult with an advanced solid tumor such as melanoma, head and neck, liver or kidney cancer. Sequencing used CD4+ or CD8+ T cells sorted from blood, obtained in a trial of the OX40 agonist ivuxolimab. V is TRBV9 and J is TRBJ2-2, with TRBD1 matching over 8 bases. The DNA for the CDR3 is TGTGCCACAAGCAGGGGGCTTGGCACCGGGGAGCTGTTTTTT. Translating it yields CATSRGLGTGELFF.